Shown below are 14 T cell receptor beta chains from a single sample sequenced in a study of T cells in Graves' hyperthyroidism and ophthalmopathy. The investigators amplified TCR beta CDR3 regions from RNA transcripts. An initial round of RT-PCR targeting the TCR CDR3 relied on the HTBI primer set. MiXCR, applied by TCRdb to the multiplex PCR reads, yields one record per CDR3 protein. The profile shows around 430,000 distinct CDR3 sequences, about 16% of them singletons. The sequenced sample was blood. These receptors originate from a woman aged 30 to 39 with Graves' hyperthyroidism.

J is TRBJ2-5 and V is TRBV19, with D perhaps being TRBD1 or TRBD2 (5 bases each). V was clipped by 6 bases and J by 5 bases, with 13 bases between them. CDR1 is LNHDA, CDR2 SQIVND, per germline (reference sequence). CDR3 length: 13 amino acids. The CDR3 loop reads CASSEGRGETQYF. The CDR3 region has the DNA TGTGCCAGTAGCGAGGGGAGAGGGGAGACCCAGTACTTC.

The table lists this clonotype with many counts. The chain is built from TRBV11-2 and TRBJ2-3; 12 bases agree with TRBD1. Per germline, CDR1 SGHAT and CDR2 FQNNGV. Trimming took 1 base from V and 6 from J; bases not matched to a gene: 5. This CDR3 comprises 16 residues. The CDR3 sequence: CASSLAGTGGWDTQYF. CDR3 DNA: TGTGCCAGCAGCTTAGCCGGGACAGGGGGCTGGGATACGCAGTATTTT. Full variable domain (remainder filled in from reference TRBV11-2 and TRBJ2-3): EAGVAQSPRYKIIEKRQSVAFWCNPISGHATLYWYQQILGQGPKLLIQFQNNGVVDDSQLPKDRFSAERLKGVDSTLKIQPAKLEDSAVYLCASSLAGTGGWDTQYFGPGTRLTVL.

This clonotype was found a few times. The V call is TRBV9, the J call TRBJ1-2; no clear D gene. This CDR3 region has 11 residues. The germline V gene encodes CDR1 SGDLS and CDR2 YYNGEE. V gave up 3 bases and J gave up 7 bases, with 7 bases separating them. This CDR3 reads CASSEMGGYTF. DNA of the CDR3: TGTGCCAGCAGCGAGATGGGTGGCTACACCTTC.

The chain employs TRBV27 and TRBJ2-1, with 8 bases aligning to TRBD1. TRBJ2-7 matches the DNA end more closely, so the J call is doubtful. This CDR3 has 15 amino acids. Germline CDR1 is MNHEY and CDR2 is SMNVEV (reference sequence). CDR3 region: CASSLFGQGYNEQYF. The CDR3 DNA reads TGTGCCAGCAGTTTATTCGGACAGGGTTACAATGAGCAGTACTTC.

This clonotype was recorded a few times. Mismatch with germline at one junction end may stem from a read error. The chain combines TRBV7-7 with TRBJ2-3; D is ambiguous. The CDR3 covers 15 residues. Germline V gene data show CDR1 as SSHAT and CDR2 as FNYEAQ (reference sequence). Here the CDR3 reads CASSISVLPQDTQYF. CDR3 in DNA: TGTGCTAGCAGCATAAGCGTTCTACCCCAAGATACGCAGTATTTT.

This sequence joins TRBV7-9 and TRBJ2-7, with a possible D match to TRBD2 (6 bases). The V gene lost 0 bases and the J gene lost 2 bases, with 11 bases spanning the gap. CDR1 is SEHNR and CDR2 is FQNEAQ in the germline V gene (reference sequence). The CDR3 extends over 15 amino acids. CDR3: CASSLARAGPYEQYF. CDR3 sequence (DNA): TGTGCCAGCAGCTTAGCGCGGGCGGGACCCTACGAGCAGTACTTC.

V gene TRBV24-1 combines with J gene TRBJ2-5, with TRBD1 matching over 9 bases. CDR3 size: 15 residues. CDR1 KGHDR and CDR2 SFDVKD come from the germline V gene. V was clipped by 9 bases and J by 1 base; unmatched bases: 8. The CDR3 region has the DNA TGTGCCACCCAAGGGCGACAGGGGGGCCAAGAGACCCAGTACTTC. This encodes CATQGRQGGQETQYF.

On this clonotype itself: This sequence may be a read error, since a much larger clone differs from it by one base. This chain connects TRBV3-1 to TRBJ2-2; 12 bases match TRBD2. V was pared by 1 base and J by 4 bases, with 1 base of the junction left unmatched. Germline CDR1 LGHDT, CDR2 YNNKEL (reference sequence). The CDR3 has 16 amino acids. DNA of the CDR3: TGTGCCAGCAGCCAAGGACTAGCGGGAGTCACCGGGGAGCTGTTTTTT. Translated, it gives CASSQGLAGVTGELFF.

At least ten counts were recorded for this clonotype. The chain joins TRBV11-1 to TRBJ2-7; 8 bases are a match to TRBD1. This CDR3 has 16 residues. The trim removed 1 base at V and 0 bases at J, leaving 5 bases unmatched. The germline V gene encodes CDR1 SGHAT and CDR2 FQDESV (reference sequence). The DNA for the CDR3 is TGTGCCAGCAGCTTAGTAGGACAGGGACCCTCCTACGAGCAGTACTTC. Protein product: CASSLVGQGPSYEQYF.

This clonotype has a count of ten or more. The V gene is TRBV2, the J gene TRBJ1-2; TRBD1 might be the D (5 bases). The CDR3 covers 15 residues. V was cut by 6 bases and J by 1 base, with 15 bases left in between. Germline-derived CDR1 and CDR2 are SNHLY and FYNNEI. The CDR3 spells CASRGDSHINYGYTF. The CDR3 nucleotides are TGTGCCAGCAGGGGTGACAGCCATATTAACTATGGCTACACCTTC.

The chain uses TRBV9 and TRBJ2-5; TRBD2 matches at 9 bases. CDR1 and CDR2 from the germline V gene are SGDLS and YYNGEE. V trimming: 3 bases; J trimming: 5 bases; junction bases outside the gene matches: 14. This CDR3 is built from 17 residues. The CDR3 sequence is CASSALSGLAVLETQYF. In DNA form, the CDR3 reads TGTGCCAGCAGCGCCCTTTCGGGACTAGCCGTTTTGGAGACCCAGTACTTC.

With regard to this clonotype: It may be a read error: a sequence one base away is much more abundant. This rearrangement joins TRBV20-1 to TRBJ2-3, with 10 bases matching TRBD2. Trimming at V came to 5 bases and at J to 8 bases, leaving 10 bases not matched to a gene. Germline loops: CDR1 DFQATT, CDR2 SNEGSKA (reference sequence). The CDR3 runs to 14 residues. This CDR3 reads CSAHSSGSAGTQYF. CDR3 nucleotides: TGCAGTGCTCATTCTAGCGGGAGCGCAGGTACGCAGTATTTT.

This clonotype has a handful of counts. The chain is built from TRBV9 and TRBJ2-5, with D unresolved. Germline CDR1 reads SGDLS; CDR2 reads YYNGEE. Trimming left V 0 bases short and J 5 bases short, with 11 bases between. The CDR3 consists of 14 residues. The CDR3 is CASSVGNPGETQYF. As DNA, the CDR3 is TGTGCCAGCAGCGTAGGAAACCCTGGGGAGACCCAGTACTTC.

The rearrangement links TRBV15 to TRBJ1-4, with D unresolved. This CDR3 has 13 residues. With 0 bases removed from V and 7 bases from J, the gap between germline ends came to 6 bases. From germline, CDR1 is LNHNV and CDR2 YYDKDF (reference sequence). CDR3: CATSRDNPEKLFF. In DNA, the CDR3 is TGTGCCACCAGCAGAGATAACCCTGAAAAACTGTTTTTT.